This T cell receptor (beta chain) was found in a study of graft-versus-host responses after intestinal transplantation. Study-level background: Transplants given to recipients were multivisceral, liver-intestinal, or isolated intestinal. General study findings and limits: In patients with graft-donor T cell macrochimerism, allograft graft-versus-host to host-versus-graft clonal ratios were high. The recipient marrow held GvH clones, and some of them showed up first in ileum or blood.

The CDR3 extends over 14 amino acids. Germline trimming cut 5 bases from V and 2 bases from J; bases unmatched to any gene: 3. Germline V gene sequence: CDR1 LNHDA, CDR2 SQIVND (reference sequence). This clone was found once. Its antigen is unknown. Profiling relied on immunoSEQ multiplex PCR, and the TCRdb table lists in-frame clones only, not all of them. This table has around 26,000 clones, roughly 94% appearing once. This material consisted of PBMCs, taken 156 days after intestinal transplant. The genes are TRBV19 and TRBJ2-1, with 7 bases lining up with TRBD1. The TCR was taken from a human patient who received an intestinal transplant, so some T cells may come from the graft donor. CDR3 in amino acids: CASSHRGPYNEQFF. CDR3 sequence (DNA): TGTGCCAGTAGTCACAGGGGACCCTACAATGAGCAGTTCTTC.